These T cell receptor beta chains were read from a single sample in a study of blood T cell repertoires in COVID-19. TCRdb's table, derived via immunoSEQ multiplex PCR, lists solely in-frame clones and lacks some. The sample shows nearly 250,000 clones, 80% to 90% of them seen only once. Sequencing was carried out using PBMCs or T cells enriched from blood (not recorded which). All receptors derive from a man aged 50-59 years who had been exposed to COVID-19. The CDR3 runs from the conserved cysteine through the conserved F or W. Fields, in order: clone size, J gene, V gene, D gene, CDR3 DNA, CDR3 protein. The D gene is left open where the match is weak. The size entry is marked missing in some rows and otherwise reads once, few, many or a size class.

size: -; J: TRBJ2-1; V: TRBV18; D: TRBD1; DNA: TGTGCCAGCTCATCAGGGACAGGGGGCTACAATGAGCAGTTCTTC; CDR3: CASSSGTGGYNEQFF
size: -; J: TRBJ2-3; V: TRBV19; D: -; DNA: TGTGCCAGTAGAACCCTCGGGGTCACAGATACGCAGTATTTT; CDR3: CASRTLGVTDTQYF
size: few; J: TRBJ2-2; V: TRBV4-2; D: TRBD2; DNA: TGTGCCAGCAGCCGAACAGCCGGGACTAGCAGTACCGGGGAGCTGTTTTTT; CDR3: CASSRTAGTSSTGELFF
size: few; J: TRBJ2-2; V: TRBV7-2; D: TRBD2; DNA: TGTGCCAGCAGCCCCGGAGGCGGGGGGGCTCTCGGGGAGCTGTTTTTT; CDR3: CASSPGGGGALGELFF
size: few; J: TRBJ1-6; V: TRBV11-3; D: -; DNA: TGTGCCAGCAGCTTAGTGGCTAATTCACCCCTCCACTTT; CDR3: CASSLVANSPLHF
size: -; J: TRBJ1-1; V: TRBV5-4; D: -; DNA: TGTGCCAGCAGCTCCCCCGGGAGGAAGAACACTGAAGCTTTCTTT; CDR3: CASSSPGRKNTEAFF
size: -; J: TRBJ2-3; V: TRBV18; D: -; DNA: TGTGCCAGCTCACCACCTTATGGAGCCCCCGGCAACACAGATACGCAGTATTTT; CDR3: CASSPPYGAPGNTDTQYF
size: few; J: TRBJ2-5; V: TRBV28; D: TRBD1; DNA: TGTGCCAGCGGGAAGGAACAGGGGGTCGAGACCCAGTACTTC; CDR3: CASGKEQGVETQYF
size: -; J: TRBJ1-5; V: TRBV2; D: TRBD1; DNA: TGTGCCAGCAGCGGCGGGACAGGAGGAGTCAATCAGCCCCAGCATTTT; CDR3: CASSGGTGGVNQPQHF
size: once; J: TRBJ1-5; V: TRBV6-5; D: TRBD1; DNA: TGTGCCAGCAGTTACCCTAGGGGGCAAAATCAGCCCCAGCATTTT; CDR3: CASSYPRGQNQPQHF
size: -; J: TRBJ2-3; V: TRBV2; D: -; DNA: TGTGCCAGCCGAGGGACATTCTTAGATACGCAGTATTTT; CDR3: CASRGTFLDTQYF
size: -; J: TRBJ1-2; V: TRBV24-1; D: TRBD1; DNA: TGTGCCACCAGTGATCCAGGGGGCGTTAGGGGCTACACCTTC; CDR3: CATSDPGGVRGYTF
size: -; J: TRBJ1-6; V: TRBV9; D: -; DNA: TGTGCCAGCAGCAATAGAGGGGGGGGCGCACCCTATAATTCACCCCTCCACTTT; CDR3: CASSNRGGGAPYNSPLHF
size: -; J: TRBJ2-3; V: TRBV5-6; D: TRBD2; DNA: TGTGCCAGCAGCTGGGGACTAGCGGGAGTTGGGGATACGCAGTATTTT; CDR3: CASSWGLAGVGDTQYF
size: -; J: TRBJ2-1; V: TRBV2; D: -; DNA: TGTGCCAGCAGTATACTACGGGACAATGAGCAGTTCTTC; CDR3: CASSILRDNEQFF
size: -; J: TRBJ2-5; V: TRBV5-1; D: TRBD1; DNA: TGCGCCAGCAGCCATATATCGACAGGGGAGACCCAGTACTTC; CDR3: CASSHISTGETQYF